This T cell receptor beta chain was identified during a study of T cells after yellow fever vaccination. Findings and caveats of the study: Repertoires sorted by FACS could include abundant clonotypes that are contaminants from the bulk population. The secondary response was weaker, and its peak arrived faster, on day 5 versus 15.

This clonotype turned up a few times. Its antigen is not identified. Making TCR cDNA involved 5'RACE template switching, which added UMIs and a universal primer site. TCRdb called the 5' RACE reads again in MiXCR, with one record for every CDR3 protein. The table shows hundreds of thousands of distinct CDR3 sequences, with around 17% occurring only once. V lost 0 bases to trimming and J lost 1 base, with 12 bases between them. Germline V gene data show CDR1 as LGHNA and CDR2 as YSLEER. This CDR3 has 16 amino acids. Material: PBMCs, obtained 5 to 6 days after the first yellow fever vaccination. The rearrangement uses TRBV4-3 and TRBJ1-2; D remains unclear. This sequence originates from a man between 18 and 35 years old who received the YFV17D yellow fever vaccine. The CDR3 region is CASSQEREGSNYGYTF. Here the CDR3 DNA reads TGCGCCAGCAGCCAAGAGAGGGAGGGTAGTAACTATGGCTACACCTTC.